This T cell receptor beta chain was obtained from a study of T cell repertoires in cytomegalovirus infection. Study summary: TCR beta signatures that were public indicated CMV infection and matching HLA type. Study results and limitations: The ex vivo response was dominated by HLA-C-restricted CMV-specific TCR beta clonotypes.

This clonotype showed up just a few times. The antigen is unknown. TCRdb fed the reads into MiXCR, producing one record per CDR3 protein. The table includes about 150,000 distinct CDR3 sequences, more than 25% detected once. The specimen comprised CD8+ T cells from cultured PBMCs, sampled from culture after CMV antigen stimulation. The receptor was derived from a human donor in good health (CMV status not recorded). Some clones in this sample may be carry-over from other donors' samples.

The CDR3 DNA follows: TGTGCCAGCAGCTCGACAGGGGGCGAGCAGTACTTC. Translation: CASSSTGGEQYF. The gene calls are TRBV7-9 and TRBJ2-7; TRBD1 aligns across 9 bases. The CDR3 is made up of 12 amino acids. Per germline, CDR1 SEHNR and CDR2 FQNEAQ (reference sequence). V gave up 4 bases and J gave up 6 bases; unmatched junction bases: 1.